This TCR beta chain was observed in a study of shared clonotypes between healthy human individuals. Sequenced by immunoSEQ multiplex PCR; TCRdb stores in-frame clones only, minus some. Among some 2,000,000 clones, approximately 94% were seen once, and the ten largest hold around 1.1%. V was trimmed by 1 base and J by 8 bases, leaving 12 bases between them. The CDR3 is 14 residues long. Per the germline V gene, CDR1 is SGHAT and CDR2 is FQNNGV. This clone is a singleton in its sample. Naive CD8 isolation took CD45RO-negative cells positively selected for CCR7 and excluded terminally differentiated effector memory CD45RA+ cells. HIV-negative, healthy adults without recent acute infections or vaccinations were the donors.

The TCR sequence derives from a man younger than 35 in good health. Input material: naive CD8+ T cells sorted from blood. The chain links TRBV11-2 to TRBJ1-5; TRBD1 is a possible D gene (5 bases). CDR3: CASSLGGLGEPQHF. CDR3 in DNA: TGTGCCAGCAGCTTAGGAGGCTTGGGGGAGCCCCAGCATTTT.